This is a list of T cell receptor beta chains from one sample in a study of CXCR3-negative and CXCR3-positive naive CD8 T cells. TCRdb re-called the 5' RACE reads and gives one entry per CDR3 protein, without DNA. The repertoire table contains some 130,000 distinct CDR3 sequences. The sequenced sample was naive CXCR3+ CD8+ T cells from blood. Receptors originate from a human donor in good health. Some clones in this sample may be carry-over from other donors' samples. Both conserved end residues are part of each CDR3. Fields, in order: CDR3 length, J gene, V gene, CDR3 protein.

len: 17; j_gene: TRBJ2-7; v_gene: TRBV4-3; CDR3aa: CASSQGVGGARSYEQYF
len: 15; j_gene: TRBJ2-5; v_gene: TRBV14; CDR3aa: CASSQVRHGGETQYF
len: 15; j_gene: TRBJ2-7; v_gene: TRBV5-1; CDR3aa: CASSSPDRGSYEQYF
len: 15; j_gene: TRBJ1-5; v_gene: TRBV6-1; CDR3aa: CASSSPRQGDQPQHF
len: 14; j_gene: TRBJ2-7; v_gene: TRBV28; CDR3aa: CASSRQGSSYEQYF
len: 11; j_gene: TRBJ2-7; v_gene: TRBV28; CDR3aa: CASSLKYEQYF
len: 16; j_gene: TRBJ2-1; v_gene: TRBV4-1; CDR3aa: CASRYGGGVYASEQFF
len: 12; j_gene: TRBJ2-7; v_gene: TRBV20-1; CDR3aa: CSARGQNYEQYF
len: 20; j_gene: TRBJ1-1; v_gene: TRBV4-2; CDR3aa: CASSRTGQAVEVGKNTEAFF
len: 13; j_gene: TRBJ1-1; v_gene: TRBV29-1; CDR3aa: CSVEGQLDTEAFF
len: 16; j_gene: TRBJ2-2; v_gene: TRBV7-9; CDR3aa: CASTPQDRVHTGELFF
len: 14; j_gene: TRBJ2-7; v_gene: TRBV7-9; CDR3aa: CASSLDSGLYEQYF
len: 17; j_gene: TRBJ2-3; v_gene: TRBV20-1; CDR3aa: CSARVWGPSARTDTQYF
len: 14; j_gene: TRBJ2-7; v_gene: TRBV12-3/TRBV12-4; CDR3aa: CASTARQGPYEQYF
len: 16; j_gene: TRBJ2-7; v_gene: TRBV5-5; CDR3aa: CASSLEGQGLGYEQYF
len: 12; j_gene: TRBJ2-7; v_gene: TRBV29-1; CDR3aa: CSVESNSYEQYF
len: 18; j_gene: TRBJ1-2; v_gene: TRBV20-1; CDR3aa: CSAREDERQMGANYGYTF